One and the same sample provided the 22 T cell receptor beta chains below, sequenced in a study of T cell changes during pregnancy in multiple sclerosis. Only in-frame clones appear in the TCRdb table, and some are missing; sequencing was by immunoSEQ multiplex PCR. Of about 36,000 clones listed, approximately 90% are singletons. Sequenced material: CD4+ T cells from peripheral blood mononuclear cells, taken in the first trimester of pregnancy. The source of these receptors is a female donor with multiple sclerosis, enrolled in a pregnancy study.

The chain carries TRBV7-8 and TRBJ2-1; TRBD2 agrees at 8 bases. Germline V gives CDR1 SGHVS, CDR2 FQNEAQ. The CDR3 is 15 residues long. V lost 10 bases and J lost 0; bases outside the gene matches: 8. The CDR3 sequence: CAIVAGRSSYNEQFF. The CDR3, as DNA: TGTGCCATTGTAGCGGGGCGGAGCTCCTACAATGAGCAGTTCTTC.

The rearrangement joins TRBV6-5 to TRBJ2-6, with no clear D. The ends were cut back, 2 bases at V and 2 bases at J, with 7 bases in the middle. Per germline, CDR1 MNHEY and CDR2 SVGAGI. There are 15 residues in the CDR3. In DNA form, the CDR3 reads TGTGCCAGCAGTTACACCCAGGCTGGGGCCAACGTCCTGACTTTC. It specifies CASSYTQAGANVLTF.

The chain uses TRBV9 and TRBJ1-6; D might be TRBD1 (6 bases). This CDR3 contains 16 residues. V shed 0 bases and J shed 9 bases, with 16 bases lying between them. The V gene's germline CDR1 is SGDLS and CDR2 YYNGEE. The CDR3 is CASSVASGEGGSPLHF. DNA of the CDR3: TGTGCCAGCAGCGTAGCTTCAGGGGAAGGTGGTTCACCCCTCCACTTT.

The CDR3 nucleotides are TGTGCCAGCAGTGGTGGACAGAGGCGCTACACCTTC. Its protein is CASSGGQRRYTF. The chain links TRBV25-1 to TRBJ1-2, with D possibly being TRBD1 (6 bases). The CDR3 runs to 12 residues. Trimming shortened V by 4 bases and J by 9 bases, and 12 bases separated the two germline ends. Germline assignment: CDR1 MGHDK and CDR2 SYGVNS.

The V gene is TRBV28, the J gene TRBJ2-7; 9 bases map to TRBD2. This CDR3 comprises 14 residues. Germline CDR1 and CDR2: MDHEN and SYDVKM. V was clipped by 2 bases and J by 2 bases; unmatched bases: 1. Here the CDR3 DNA reads TGTGCCAGCAGTTTAGCGGGAGGGGCCTACGAGCAGTACTTC. As protein: CASSLAGGAYEQYF.

This clone was observed a handful of times. The rearrangement joins TRBV30 to TRBJ2-5; TRBD1 matches 8 bases. The junction had 5 bases not matched to a gene; V was cut back by 2 bases and J by 0 bases. Per the germline V gene, CDR1 is GTSNPN and CDR2 is SVGIG (reference sequence). This CDR3 comprises 15 residues. CDR3 nucleotide sequence: TGTGCCTGGAGTCCTGGGACAGGCAACCAAGAGACCCAGTACTTC. Protein product: CAWSPGTGNQETQYF.

The rearrangement joins TRBV2 to TRBJ1-5; D gene unclear. Trimming left V 0 bases short and J 5 bases short, with 11 bases between. The CDR3 spans 15 residues. CDR1 SNHLY and CDR2 FYNNEI come from the germline V gene. The CDR3 loop is CASSEALRGDQPQHF. In DNA form, the CDR3 reads TGTGCCAGCAGTGAAGCGCTTCGGGGAGATCAGCCCCAGCATTTT.

The genes are TRBV10-3 and TRBJ2-5; the match to TRBD2 covers 9 bases. Trimming cost V 6 bases and J 2 bases; bases outside gene matches: 7. The CDR3 has 15 residues. Germline V gene data show CDR1 as ENHRY and CDR2 as SYGVKD. The CDR3 nucleotides are TGTGCCATCAGCGGCGGGGGGGGGCTTCAAGAGACCCAGTACTTC. It specifies CAISGGGGLQETQYF.

This chain uses TRBV28 with TRBJ1-2; D is unresolved. Germline V gives CDR1 MDHEN, CDR2 SYDVKM. V was trimmed by 2 bases and J by 4 bases, leaving 5 bases between them. This CDR3 contains 12 residues. For the CDR3, the DNA is TGTGCCAGCAGTTTAGCGGTCTATGGCTACACCTTC. It specifies CASSLAVYGYTF.

This clone appeared once. This chain joins TRBV30 and TRBJ2-7; possibly TRBD1 for D (5 bases). CDR3 length: 12 residues. CDR1 is GTSNPN and CDR2 is SVGIG in the germline V gene (reference sequence). The CDR3 spells CAAGPGPHEQYF. In nucleotides, the CDR3 is TGTGCTGCTGGTCCAGGGCCCCACGAGCAGTACTTC.

The rearrangement uses TRBV10-3 and TRBJ2-3; TRBD1 matches at 7 bases. Trimming took 7 bases from V and 2 from J; bases not matched to a gene: 6. Germline loops: CDR1 ENHRY, CDR2 SYGVKD. This CDR3 has 14 amino acids. The chain's CDR3 is CAITSGQLTDTQYF. In DNA form, the CDR3 reads TGTGCCATCACTTCGGGACAGCTCACAGATACGCAGTATTTT.

The CDR3 protein is CASSQDGTSGMTDTQYF. The CDR3 DNA follows: TGCGCCAGCAGCCAAGATGGGACTAGCGGGATGACAGATACGCAGTATTTT. The chain employs TRBV4-1 and TRBJ2-3, with TRBD2 matching over 13 bases. CDR1 and CDR2 from the germline V gene are MGHRA and YSYEKL. V shed 0 bases and J 3 bases; nucleotides not matched to a gene: 3. The CDR3 has 17 residues.

This clone showed up just a few times. The V call is TRBV2, the J call TRBJ2-7; possibly TRBD2 for D (5 bases). Looked up from germline, CDR1 is SNHLY and CDR2 is FYNNEI. Between the trimmed V and J ends, which lost 8 bases and 0 bases, there was a span of 14 bases. This CDR3 has 14 amino acids. The CDR3 here is CASVRGPNSYEQYF. In DNA form, the CDR3 reads TGTGCCAGCGTCCGCGGGCCGAACTCCTACGAGCAGTACTTC.

The chain combines TRBV7-9 with TRBJ2-3; the match to TRBD2 covers 7 bases. Trimming removed 6 bases from V and 2 bases from J; junction bases left unmatched: 8. CDR1 and CDR2 (germline): SEHNR, FQNEAQ (reference sequence). The CDR3 covers 15 residues. This chain's CDR3 is CASSSALAATDTQYF. The DNA of the CDR3 is TGTGCCAGCAGTTCGGCTCTAGCGGCCACAGATACGCAGTATTTT.

The chain has TRBV18 and TRBJ1-3; 10 nucleotides line up with TRBD1. The CDR3 has 14 residues. The junction had 5 bases not matched to a gene; V was cut back by 8 bases and J by 4 bases. CDR1 KGHSH and CDR2 LQKENI come from the germline V gene. CDR3 nucleotides: TGTGCCAGCAAGACAGGGGGCACGGGAAACACCATATATTTT. Translating gives CASKTGGTGNTIYF. The variable domain in full, completed from reference TRBV18 and TRBJ1-3, reads NAGVMQNPRHLVRRRGQEARLRCSPMKGHSHVYWYRQLPEEGLKFMVYLQKENIIDESGMPKERFSAEFPKEGPSILRIQQVVRGDSAAYFCASKTGGTGNTIYFGEGSWLTVV.

The rearrangement joins TRBV5-4 to TRBJ2-5, with 13 bases aligning to TRBD2. Germline loops: CDR1 SGHNT, CDR2 YYREEE (reference sequence). Trimming took 0 bases from V and 0 from J; bases not matched to a gene: 2. This CDR3 spans 17 amino acids. The chain's CDR3 is CASSLGGTSGDQETQYF. The CDR3 region has the DNA TGTGCCAGCAGCTTGGGGGGGACTAGCGGGGACCAAGAGACCCAGTACTTC.

The chain uses TRBV19 and TRBJ2-2, with TRBD1 matching 12 bases. The germline gives CDR1 LNHDA, CDR2 SQIVND (reference sequence). The CDR3 runs 16 residues. V was pared by 5 bases and J by 4 bases, with 5 bases of the junction left unmatched. The CDR3 coding sequence is TGTGCCAGTAGTCGGGGACAGGGGGCGGGCACCGGGGAGCTGTTTTTT. As protein: CASSRGQGAGTGELFF. Looking up the rest from reference TRBV19 and TRBJ2-2 gives the full variable domain: DGGITQSPKYLFRKEGQNVTLSCEQNLNHDAMYWYRQDPGQGLRLIYYSQIVNDFQKGDIAEGYSVSREKKESFPLTVTSAQKNPTAFYLCASSRGQGAGTGELFFGEGSRLTVL.

As for this clone: The junction shows a germline mismatch at one end, possibly a read error. The rearrangement uses TRBV2 and TRBJ2-5; 8 bases are shared with TRBD2. The CDR3 is made up of 18 amino acids. In germline, CDR1 is SNHLY, CDR2 FYNNEI. The CDR3 sequence: CASSEAPPGGGSQGTQYF. The DNA of the CDR3 is TGTGCCAGCAGTGAGGCACCGCCCGGGGGGGGCAGTCAAGGGACCCAGTACTTC.

This clone was seen a few times. The V call is TRBV4-1, the J call TRBJ2-1; D might be TRBD1 (5 bases). Per germline, CDR1 MGHRA and CDR2 YSYEKL. The CDR3 consists of 16 residues. Trimming cost V 1 base and J 0 bases, with 10 bases left between them. The CDR3 DNA reads TGCGCCAGCAGCCAAGTGCGGACAAGCTCCTACAATGAGCAGTTCTTC. Amino acid sequence: CASSQVRTSSYNEQFF.

The V gene is TRBV27, the J gene TRBJ2-1, with D tentatively TRBD2 (6 bases). The CDR3 runs to 17 residues. V shed 2 bases and J shed 5 bases, with 19 bases lying between them. Germline V gene lookup returns CDR1 MNHEY and CDR2 SMNVEV (reference sequence). CDR3 sequence: CASSLNGGLGRNNEQFF. The CDR3 bases are TGTGCCAGCAGTTTAAACGGCGGCCTGGGGAGGAACAATGAGCAGTTCTTC.

The genes are TRBV6-6 and TRBJ2-7; 10 nucleotides agree with TRBD1. The CDR3 contains 14 residues. Trimming cost V 6 bases and J 2 bases; bases outside gene matches: 4. CDR1 is MNHNY, CDR2 SVGAGI, per germline (reference sequence). The CDR3 coding sequence is TGTGCCAGCAGGCCCGGGACAGGGGCCTACGAGCAGTACTTC. Translation gives CASRPGTGAYEQYF.

This clone was detected only a few times. The DNA of the CDR3 is TGTGCCAGTAGTCTCTTCGGGCAGGCGGGCTATGGCTACACCTTC. Its translation is CASSLFGQAGYGYTF. The chain employs TRBV19 and TRBJ1-2; the D is unclear. Germline loops: CDR1 LNHDA, CDR2 SQIVND (reference sequence). CDR3 length: 15 amino acids. The germline V and J ends were trimmed by 5 bases and 4 bases, with 17 bases remaining between them. The full variable domain, its missing parts supplied by reference TRBV19 and TRBJ1-2, is DGGITQSPKYLFRKEGQNVTLSCEQNLNHDAMYWYRQDPGQGLRLIYYSQIVNDFQKGDIAEGYSVSREKKESFPLTVTSAQKNPTAFYLCASSLFGQAGYGYTFGSGTRLTVV.